These T cell receptor beta chains were read from a single sample in a study of a mutant IDH1 vaccine in newly diagnosed glioma. Assay used: immunoSEQ multiplex PCR; TCRdb lists only in-frame clones, some missing. The sample carries about 34,000 clones, 80% recorded once. The sample consisted of peripheral blood mononuclear cells (PBMCs), taken from a glioma patient treated with radiotherapy, temozolomide or both. The receptors derive from a man aged 45 to 65 with glioma. Some clones in this sample may be carry-over from other donors' samples. Each CDR3 is given with its conserved first and last residue. D genes are given only for firm matches. Size values are once, few and many counts, or a class for expanded clones, and some rows have none.

clone size: once; J gene: TRBJ2-1; V gene: TRBV7-9; D gene: NA; CDR3 DNA: TGTGCCAGCAGCTTAGTCCAGGCCGAGCAGTTCTTC; CDR3 protein: CASSLVQAEQFF
clone size: few; J gene: TRBJ2-1; V gene: TRBV19; D gene: TRBD2; CDR3 DNA: TGTGCCAGTAGTACGGGACTAGCGGGAAACAATGAGCAGTTCTTC; CDR3 protein: CASSTGLAGNNEQFF
clone size: NA; J gene: TRBJ2-1; V gene: TRBV18; D gene: TRBD1; CDR3 DNA: TGTGCCAGCTCACCACCCAGAGGGACAGCAAATGAGCAGTTCTTC; CDR3 protein: CASSPPRGTANEQFF
clone size: NA; J gene: TRBJ1-2; V gene: TRBV10-3; D gene: NA; CDR3 DNA: TGTGCCATCACTGACCATAGGGGGAACTATGGCTACACCTTC; CDR3 protein: CAITDHRGNYGYTF
clone size: few; J gene: TRBJ1-5; V gene: TRBV5-6; D gene: NA; CDR3 DNA: TGTGCCAGCAGCACGGGGGCGCGAGGAAATCAGCCCCAGCATTTT; CDR3 protein: CASSTGARGNQPQHF
clone size: NA; J gene: TRBJ1-2; V gene: TRBV30; D gene: TRBD1; CDR3 DNA: TGTGCCTGGAGGCTTTGGGACAGGGGGGGGGCTGGCTACACCTTC; CDR3 protein: CAWRLWDRGGAGYTF
clone size: NA; J gene: TRBJ1-1; V gene: TRBV6-1; D gene: NA; CDR3 DNA: TGTGCCAGCAGGTCGACGGACATGAACACTGAAGCTTTCTTT; CDR3 protein: CASRSTDMNTEAFF
clone size: once; J gene: TRBJ1-1; V gene: TRBV6-5; D gene: TRBD1; CDR3 DNA: TGTGCCAGCACCGTGGGACAGGGGTTCTCGGCTTTCTTT; CDR3 protein: CASTVGQGFSAFF
clone size: NA; J gene: TRBJ2-7; V gene: TRBV5-4; D gene: NA; CDR3 DNA: TGTGCCAGCAGCTTGGGGTCTAGCGTCTCCTACGAGCAGTACTTC; CDR3 protein: CASSLGSSVSYEQYF
clone size: NA; J gene: TRBJ2-2; V gene: TRBV14; D gene: NA; CDR3 DNA: TGTGCCAGCAGCCAAGGACCTCCCGTGAACACCGGGGAGCTGTTTTTT; CDR3 protein: CASSQGPPVNTGELFF
clone size: few; J gene: TRBJ1-1; V gene: TRBV7-2; D gene: NA; CDR3 DNA: TGTGCCAGCAGCTTAGTGAGACAAGTGGGCGGACTCGAAGCTTTCTTT; CDR3 protein: CASSLVRQVGGLEAFF
clone size: few; J gene: TRBJ2-2; V gene: TRBV7-8; D gene: NA; CDR3 DNA: TGTGCCAGCAGCCCCTACACCGGGGAGCTGTTTTTT; CDR3 protein: CASSPYTGELFF
clone size: NA; J gene: TRBJ1-4; V gene: TRBV5-1; D gene: NA; CDR3 DNA: TGCGCCAGCAGCTTGCACGGGGCAGGGGATGAAAAACTGTTTTTT; CDR3 protein: CASSLHGAGDEKLFF
clone size: NA; J gene: TRBJ2-2; V gene: TRBV14; D gene: NA; CDR3 DNA: TGTGCCACCTCGGGGGAGGTGGACACCGGGGAGCTGTTTTTT; CDR3 protein: CATSGEVDTGELFF
clone size: NA; J gene: TRBJ1-2; V gene: TRBV30; D gene: NA; CDR3 DNA: TGTGCCTGGAGTGTTGGCTCTCAGACAGGCTACACCTTC; CDR3 protein: CAWSVGSQTGYTF
clone size: once; J gene: TRBJ1-5; V gene: TRBV5-6; D gene: NA; CDR3 DNA: TGTGCCAGCAGCCGCAACACAGGGAACAGCAATCAGCCCCAGCATTTT; CDR3 protein: CASSRNTGNSNQPQHF
clone size: NA; J gene: TRBJ2-7; V gene: TRBV10-3; D gene: TRBD1; CDR3 DNA: TGTGCCATCCGGCCAACAGGGGCACCCTACGAGCAGTACTTC; CDR3 protein: CAIRPTGAPYEQYF
clone size: NA; J gene: TRBJ2-1; V gene: TRBV14; D gene: TRBD1; CDR3 DNA: TGTGCCAGCAGCCCCCCGTTGGGACAGATGATAAATGAGCAGTTCTTC; CDR3 protein: CASSPPLGQMINEQFF
clone size: once; J gene: TRBJ1-5; V gene: TRBV5-6; D gene: TRBD1; CDR3 DNA: TGTGCCAGCAGCTCACAGGGGGCGCGTAATCAGCCCCAGCATTTT; CDR3 protein: CASSSQGARNQPQHF
clone size: NA; J gene: TRBJ2-7; V gene: TRBV5-1; D gene: TRBD1; CDR3 DNA: TGCGCCAGCAGCCAACAGAGGGGGCAGGTCTACGAGCAGTACTTC; CDR3 protein: CASSQQRGQVYEQYF
clone size: NA; J gene: TRBJ2-2; V gene: TRBV29-1; D gene: NA; CDR3 DNA: TGCAGCGTTGAAGATTCTAGTGGGTCGGGCTTAGTGTTTTTT; CDR3 protein: CSVEDSSGSGLVFF
clone size: NA; J gene: TRBJ2-2; V gene: TRBV18; D gene: NA; CDR3 DNA: TGTGCCAGCTCACCACGTCAAGGGACCGGGGAGCTGTTTTTT; CDR3 protein: CASSPRQGTGELFF
clone size: NA; J gene: TRBJ1-4; V gene: TRBV19; D gene: NA; CDR3 DNA: TGTGCCAGTCGGGACCCCCTAAGGGCAACTAATGAAAAACTGTTTTTT; CDR3 protein: CASRDPLRATNEKLFF
clone size: few; J gene: TRBJ1-1; V gene: TRBV6-1; D gene: TRBD1; CDR3 DNA: TGTGCCAGCAGTATGGACAGGGGGGGCACTGAAGCTTTCTTT; CDR3 protein: CASSMDRGGTEAFF
clone size: NA; J gene: TRBJ2-2; V gene: TRBV7-2; D gene: TRBD1; CDR3 DNA: TGTGCCAGCAGCCCGGTCGGACAGGTGAACACCGGGGAGCTGTTTTTT; CDR3 protein: CASSPVGQVNTGELFF
clone size: NA; J gene: TRBJ1-1; V gene: TRBV27; D gene: NA; CDR3 DNA: TGTGCCAGCAGTTTAACCGGGTCGAACACTGAAGCTTTCTTT; CDR3 protein: CASSLTGSNTEAFF
clone size: NA; J gene: TRBJ2-2; V gene: TRBV18; D gene: NA; CDR3 DNA: TGTGCCAGCTCACCTCCGCCAGGCAACACCGGGGAGCTGTTTTTT; CDR3 protein: CASSPPPGNTGELFF
clone size: few; J gene: TRBJ2-1; V gene: TRBV6-5; D gene: NA; CDR3 DNA: TGTGCCAGCACCAGCAGAATTAGGTACAATGAGCAGTTCTTC; CDR3 protein: CASTSRIRYNEQFF
clone size: NA; J gene: TRBJ1-4; V gene: TRBV7-2; D gene: NA; CDR3 DNA: TGTGCCAGCAGCTTCACAAAAGAAAAACTGTTTTTT; CDR3 protein: CASSFTKEKLFF
clone size: NA; J gene: TRBJ2-1; V gene: TRBV10-3; D gene: NA; CDR3 DNA: TGTGCCATCAGTTCCGCAGGGAGGCTCAATTACAATGAGCAGTTCTTC; CDR3 protein: CAISSAGRLNYNEQFF
clone size: NA; J gene: TRBJ1-3; V gene: TRBV5-8; D gene: NA; CDR3 DNA: TGTGCCAGCAGCCTGAAGAGTGCTGGAAACACCATATATTTT; CDR3 protein: CASSLKSAGNTIYF
clone size: NA; J gene: TRBJ2-2; V gene: TRBV9; D gene: NA; CDR3 DNA: TGTGCCAGCAGCGTAGTGGACACCGGGGAGCTGTTTTTT; CDR3 protein: CASSVVDTGELFF
clone size: NA; J gene: TRBJ2-7; V gene: TRBV11-3; D gene: TRBD2; CDR3 DNA: TGTGCCAGCAGCTTCGGCCAGCGGGGGGCCTACGAGCAGTACTTC; CDR3 protein: CASSFGQRGAYEQYF
clone size: once; J gene: TRBJ2-6; V gene: TRBV27; D gene: NA; CDR3 DNA: TGTGCCAGCACCGGGGGTCTGAACTCTGGGGCCAACGTCCTGACTTTC; CDR3 protein: CASTGGLNSGANVLTF
clone size: NA; J gene: TRBJ2-2; V gene: TRBV19; D gene: TRBD2; CDR3 DNA: TGTGCCAGTAGCCTGACTAGCGGAGAGACCGGGGAGCTGTTTTTT; CDR3 protein: CASSLTSGETGELFF
clone size: NA; J gene: TRBJ2-2; V gene: TRBV27; D gene: NA; CDR3 DNA: TGTGCCAGCAGTTTATCGCCATCCCGGTACAGGGCGGACACCGGGGAGCTGTTTTTT; CDR3 protein: CASSLSPSRYRADTGELFF
clone size: NA; J gene: TRBJ2-7; V gene: TRBV6-5; D gene: NA; CDR3 DNA: TGTGCCAGCAGTTACTTCCGGGAGAATGGGTACGAGCAGTACTTC; CDR3 protein: CASSYFRENGYEQYF
clone size: few; J gene: TRBJ1-5; V gene: TRBV6-4; D gene: TRBD1; CDR3 DNA: TGTGCCAGCAGGGACAGGTCTGATCTTATTCGCAATCAGCCCCAGCATTTT; CDR3 protein: CASRDRSDLIRNQPQHF
clone size: NA; J gene: TRBJ2-5; V gene: TRBV6-1; D gene: NA; CDR3 DNA: TGTGCCAGCACGGTGGTCCAAGAGACCCAGTACTTC; CDR3 protein: CASTVVQETQYF
clone size: once; J gene: TRBJ1-4; V gene: TRBV15; D gene: TRBD1; CDR3 DNA: TGTGCCACCAGCACAGGGACAGCAACTAATGAAAAACTGTTTTTT; CDR3 protein: CATSTGTATNEKLFF
clone size: medium-sized; J gene: TRBJ2-1; V gene: TRBV11-3; D gene: TRBD2; CDR3 DNA: TGTGCCAGCAGCTATACTAGCGGGAGCTTCAATGAGCAGTTCTTC; CDR3 protein: CASSYTSGSFNEQFF
clone size: once; J gene: TRBJ2-3; V gene: TRBV14; D gene: TRBD2; CDR3 DNA: TGTGCCAGCAGCCTTAGCGGGAGGACGGTCACAGATACGCAGTATTTT; CDR3 protein: CASSLSGRTVTDTQYF
clone size: few; J gene: TRBJ1-2; V gene: TRBV25-1; D gene: NA; CDR3 DNA: TGTGCCAGCAGCGACATGACCCTGGACTATGGCTACACCTTC; CDR3 protein: CASSDMTLDYGYTF
clone size: NA; J gene: TRBJ2-7; V gene: TRBV5-1; D gene: NA; CDR3 DNA: TGCGCCAGCAGCTTGGGCGGCGAGCAGTACTTC; CDR3 protein: CASSLGGEQYF
clone size: NA; J gene: TRBJ1-1; V gene: TRBV5-1; D gene: NA; CDR3 DNA: TGCGCCAGCAGCTTGGCTCCGGGGACTGAAGCTTTCTTT; CDR3 protein: CASSLAPGTEAFF
clone size: NA; J gene: TRBJ2-1; V gene: TRBV6-5; D gene: NA; CDR3 DNA: TGTGCCAGCAGACCCTCGTGGAGGGTCAGCAATGAGCAGTTCTTC; CDR3 protein: CASRPSWRVSNEQFF
clone size: NA; J gene: TRBJ1-2; V gene: TRBV7-9; D gene: NA; CDR3 DNA: TGTGCCAGCAACGATCTCCTAAGGGGAATCTATGGCTACACCTTC; CDR3 protein: CASNDLLRGIYGYTF
clone size: few; J gene: TRBJ1-2; V gene: TRBV4-1; D gene: NA; CDR3 DNA: TGCGCCAGCAGCCAAGAAGAAGGACAGAACTATGGCTACACCTTC; CDR3 protein: CASSQEEGQNYGYTF
clone size: once; J gene: TRBJ1-3; V gene: TRBV9; D gene: NA; CDR3 DNA: TGTGCCAGCAGCGTAGGTTTAGGGGTTGGAAACACCATATATTTT; CDR3 protein: CASSVGLGVGNTIYF
clone size: NA; J gene: TRBJ2-3; V gene: TRBV5-5; D gene: NA; CDR3 DNA: TGTGCCAGCAGCTGGGGGCCACCATCGGATACGCAGTATTTT; CDR3 protein: CASSWGPPSDTQYF
clone size: few; J gene: TRBJ1-5; V gene: TRBV7-2; D gene: NA; CDR3 DNA: TGTGCCAGCAGCTTTTCCAATCAGCCCCAGCATTTT; CDR3 protein: CASSFSNQPQHF
clone size: NA; J gene: TRBJ2-2; V gene: TRBV15; D gene: NA; CDR3 DNA: TGTGCCACCAGCAGGCTCCAGGAGGGCACCGGGGAGCTGTTTTTT; CDR3 protein: CATSRLQEGTGELFF
clone size: NA; J gene: TRBJ2-7; V gene: TRBV6-6; D gene: NA; CDR3 DNA: TGTGCCAGCAGTCCCTCACTGGACGCCTACGAGCAGTACTTC; CDR3 protein: CASSPSLDAYEQYF
clone size: NA; J gene: TRBJ2-7; V gene: TRBV10-3; D gene: NA; CDR3 DNA: TGTGCCATCAGTGGAAGTAGGACCTACGAGCAGTACTTC; CDR3 protein: CAISGSRTYEQYF
clone size: NA; J gene: TRBJ1-1; V gene: TRBV29-1; D gene: NA; CDR3 DNA: TGCAGCGTTTGGGAACGTGAAGCTTTCTTT; CDR3 protein: CSVWEREAFF
clone size: NA; J gene: TRBJ1-5; V gene: TRBV13; D gene: TRBD1; CDR3 DNA: TGTGCCAGCAGCATCCACAGGGGGCAAGATCAGCCCCAGCATTTT; CDR3 protein: CASSIHRGQDQPQHF